This T cell receptor beta chain was recovered during a study of blood T cell repertoires in COVID-19. Looking at the study overall: PBMCs, B-cell-depleted T cells, or T cells were the source of the cDNA or gDNA that made up the material.

In the original workflow: Estimates of nucleated cell counts were drawn from the amplification of reference gene primers. Here immunoSEQ multiplex PCR was the method, and the copy in TCRdb shows in-frame clones only, minus some. V and J calls and clone size are those listed in that table; D and trimming were worked out from the DNA. The sample contains about 350,000 clones, about 88% of which appear only once. Ages ranged from 18 to 89 years, with residence in about two dozen US areas. Membership in each cohort depended on participant-reported clinical history. The CDR3 has 15 amino acids. V was clipped by 6 bases and J by 4 bases; unmatched bases: 6. CDR1 and CDR2 (germline): SGHVS, FQNEAQ.

The chain has TRBV7-8 and TRBJ2-3; TRBD2 matches 11 bases. The sequence derives from a woman aged 25 to 39 who had recovered from COVID-19. Input material: PBMCs or T cells enriched from blood (not recorded which). Here the CDR3 DNA reads TGTGCCAGCAGGAAAGGGACTAGCGGCGCAGATACGCAGTATTTT. It yields the protein CASRKGTSGADTQYF.